Listed below are T cell receptor beta chains from one sample, sequenced in a study of regulatory T cells in long-lasting Graves disease. TCRdb recomputed calls from the multiplex PCR reads with MiXCR, one row per CDR3 protein. The sample shows 350,000 to 450,000 distinct CDR3 sequences, roughly 21% of them seen only once. This specimen consisted of peripheral blood mononuclear cells (PBMCs), obtained when the disease was refractory, from a patient treated with antithyroid drugs. Receptors originate from a female donor with Graves disease. CDR3s include the opening cysteine and the closing phenylalanine or tryptophan. Each record gives: J gene, clone size, CDR3 length, V gene, D gene, CDR3 protein, CDR3 DNA. D genes are given only for firm matches. The listing skips clone size in some rows; elsewhere it reads once, few, many or a size class.

TRBJ1-4 | many | 15 | TRBV27 | - | CASSLYGGGSEKLFF | TGTGCCAGCAGTTTATATGGGGGAGGTAGCGAAAAACTGTTTTTT
TRBJ1-4 | many | 13 | TRBV27 | - | CASSSNRDEKLFF | TGTGCCAGCAGTTCCAACAGGGATGAAAAACTGTTTTTT
TRBJ2-5 | - | 16 | TRBV5-1 | - | CASSLMGSERQETQYF | TGCGCCAGCAGCTTGATGGGTAGCGAGCGCCAAGAGACCCAGTACTTC
TRBJ1-2 | many | 14 | TRBV28 | - | CASSPKVPLRGYTF | TGTGCCAGCAGCCCCAAGGTGCCCCTCCGGGGCTACACCTTC
TRBJ2-2 | - | 15 | TRBV11-2 | TRBD1 | CASSAGQGFTGELFF | TGTGCCAGCAGCGCGGGACAGGGATTCACCGGGGAGCTGTTTTTT
TRBJ2-7 | few | 16 | TRBV6-5 | TRBD2 | CASSYGRLAGDYEQYF | TGTGCCAGCAGTTACGGACGACTAGCGGGAGATTACGAGCAGTACTTC
TRBJ2-2 | - | 15 | TRBV30 | - | CAWTVGRSNTGELFF | TGTGCCTGGACTGTAGGACGGTCGAACACCGGGGAGCTGTTTTTT
TRBJ2-2 | many | 18 | TRBV20-1 | TRBD2 | CSARDRGWGVAGAGELFF | TGCAGTGCTAGAGATCGAGGGTGGGGAGTAGCGGGAGCCGGGGAGCTGTTTTTT
TRBJ1-2 | few | 14 | TRBV5-1 | - | CASSLAPGEYGYTF | TGCGCCAGCAGCTTGGCCCCAGGGGAGTATGGCTACACCTTC
TRBJ2-1 | - | 13 | TRBV6-1 | TRBD1 | CASSATGYYEQFF | TGTGCCAGCAGTGCGACAGGGTACTATGAGCAGTTCTTC
TRBJ2-7 | few | 11 | TRBV10-2 | - | CASSEGDFSSF | TGCGCCAGCAGTGAAGGGGACTTCTCCTCCTTC
TRBJ2-7 | many | 15 | TRBV20-1 | - | CSARPRRTMSYEQYF | TGCAGTGCTAGACCGAGGCGGACCATGTCCTACGAGCAGTACTTC
TRBJ2-5 | - | 14 | TRBV7-9 | TRBD2 | CASSQTSGRETQYF | TGTGCCAGCAGCCAGACTAGCGGGAGGGAGACCCAGTACTTC
TRBJ1-1 | many | 14 | TRBV6-2/TRBV6-3 | - | CASSRTGLNTEAFF | TGTGCCAGCAGTCGTACAGGATTGAACACTGAAGCTTTCTTT
TRBJ2-7 | - | 17 | TRBV6-1 | TRBD1 | CASSVESEGTGIYEQYF | TGTGCCAGCAGTGTGGAGTCGGAGGGGACAGGGATCTACGAGCAGTACTTC
TRBJ2-2 | many | 13 | TRBV6-2/TRBV6-3 | - | CASSSTLFGELFF | TGTGCCAGCAGTTCTACACTGTTCGGGGAGCTGTTTTTT
TRBJ1-1 | once | 13 | TRBV24-1 | TRBD1 | CATNESGGTEAFF | TGTGCCACCAATGAATCAGGGGGCACTGAAGCTTTCTTT
TRBJ2-7 | once | 12 | TRBV6-1 | TRBD1 | CATSPPGGQQYF | TGTGCCACCTCCCCCCCAGGGGGCCAGCAGTACTTC
TRBJ2-7 | - | 13 | TRBV20-1 | - | CSASGTDSYEQYF | TGCAGTGCTAGTGGGACCGACTCCTACGAGCAGTACTTC
TRBJ1-2 | few | 16 | TRBV5-8 | TRBD1 | CASSFGPSDRVGGYTF | TGTGCCAGCAGCTTCGGCCCGTCGGACAGGGTAGGCGGCTACACCTTC
TRBJ2-7 | many | 13 | TRBV27 | - | CASSSWDSPEQYF | TGTGCCAGCAGTTCTTGGGACTCCCCCGAGCAGTACTTC
TRBJ2-3 | - | 13 | TRBV2 | - | CASSPDTTDTQYF | TGTGCCAGCAGTCCTGATACCACAGATACGCAGTATTTT
TRBJ1-2 | - | 14 | TRBV5-1 | TRBD1 | CASSLAQGAGGYTF | TGCGCCAGCAGCTTGGCACAGGGGGCAGGTGGCTACACCTTC
TRBJ2-2 | few | 13 | TRBV19 | - | CASNGLPTGELFF | TGTGCCAGTAATGGACTCCCCACCGGGGAGCTGTTTTTT
TRBJ2-1 | many | 13 | TRBV2 | - | CASSANIYNEQFF | TGTGCCAGCAGTGCGAATATCTACAATGAGCAGTTCTTC
TRBJ2-1 | many | 13 | TRBV6-4 | TRBD2 | CASSSGSYNEQFF | TGTGCCAGCAGTAGCGGGAGTTACAATGAGCAGTTCTTC
TRBJ2-2 | many | 15 | TRBV11-2 | - | CASNMGHRDTGELFF | TGTGCCAGCAACATGGGACACCGGGACACCGGGGAGCTGTTTTTT
TRBJ1-5 | - | 12 | TRBV20-1 | - | CSVQQGNQPQHF | TGCAGTGTACAACAGGGTAATCAGCCCCAGCATTTT
TRBJ2-5 | many | 14 | TRBV28 | - | CASSLEGTQETQYF | TGTGCCAGCAGTCTCGAAGGGACCCAAGAGACCCAGTACTTC
TRBJ2-1 | few | 12 | TRBV7-9 | - | CASSPKINEQFF | TGTGCCAGCAGCCCCAAGATAAATGAGCAGTTCTTC
TRBJ2-7 | many | 14 | TRBV2 | - | CASSPGLSPNEQYF | TGTGCCAGCAGTCCAGGACTTAGTCCGAATGAGCAGTACTTC
TRBJ1-5 | - | 13 | TRBV6-1 | - | CASRKYSNQPQHF | TGTGCCAGCAGGAAATATAGCAATCAGCCCCAGCATTTT
TRBJ1-6 | few | 12 | TRBV3-1 | - | CASSQAGGPLHF | TGTGCCAGCAGCCAAGCCGGAGGGCCCCTCCACTTT
TRBJ2-7 | many | 15 | TRBV28 | TRBD2 | CASSLGGVAGYEQYF | TGTGCCAGCAGTTTGGGGGGGGTAGCCGGCTACGAGCAGTACTTC
TRBJ2-7 | many | 15 | TRBV20-1 | TRBD2 | CSASLGLAGIYEQYF | TGCAGTGCTTCCTTAGGACTAGCGGGGATCTACGAGCAGTACTTC
TRBJ1-1 | few | 15 | TRBV5-4 | TRBD1 | CASSWSRQGGTEAFF | TGTGCCAGCAGCTGGAGTCGACAGGGCGGCACTGAAGCTTTCTTT
TRBJ1-2 | few | 16 | TRBV7-9 | - | CASSLASTTFNYGYTF | TGTGCCAGCAGCTTAGCATCGACCACATTTAACTATGGCTACACCTTC